The present T cell receptor (beta chain) was sequenced within a study of blood T cell repertoires in COVID-19. Produced via immunoSEQ multiplex PCR; TCRdb's table is partial and in-frame only. The repertoire has 40,000 to 55,000 clones, 70% to 85% of them found once; the top ten carry approximately 4.5%. The CDR3 consists of 17 residues. Germline V gives CDR1 SGHDT, CDR2 YYEEEE. V shed 4 bases and J shed 0 bases, with 14 bases lying between them. The sequenced sample consisted of peripheral blood. The receptor's source is a man aged 50 to 59 with active COVID-19. This rearrangement joins TRBV5-6 to TRBJ1-6; D uncertain. CDR3 in amino acids: CASSRAALPSYNSPLHF. The CDR3 DNA sequence: TGTGCCAGCAGCCGCGCAGCGTTACCCTCCTATAATTCACCCCTCCACTTT.